This T cell receptor (beta chain) originates from a study of blood T cells in healthy people across ages. Between the trimmed V and J ends, which lost 3 bases and 0 bases, there was a span of 12 bases. The germline CDR1 and CDR2 sequences are LGHNA and YSLEER. The length of the CDR3 is 15 residues. A J-beta primer mix and a sample-barcoded 5' primer were used in a second PCR of about 7 to 11 cycles. Via MiXCR, TCRdb re-called the 5' RACE reads, giving one row per CDR3 protein. Counted here are over a million distinct CDR3 sequences, roughly two fifths occurring once; the ten biggest clones make up about 4%.

The clonotype originates from a woman between 18 and 30 years old in good health. Input material: blood. The genes are TRBV4-3 and TRBJ2-7, with D possibly TRBD2 on 5 matching bases. The CDR3 spells CASSQDWWSSYEQYF. CDR3 DNA: TGCGCCAGCAGCCAGGACTGGTGGAGCTCCTACGAGCAGTACTTC.